This entry lists 29 T cell receptor beta chains sequenced from one sample in a study of blood T cell repertoires in COVID-19. Using immunoSEQ multiplex PCR, the repertoire was profiled, and TCRdb retains in-frame clones only, with some absent. Seen here are roughly 45,000 clones, 85% to 90% observed once, and the top ten hold about 2.5%. The sample comprised peripheral blood. The source of these receptors is a woman at least 80 years old with COVID-19, enrolled during active disease.

J is TRBJ2-3 and V is TRBV11-3, with D tentatively TRBD1 (5 bases). V gave up 5 bases and J gave up 0 bases, with 9 bases separating them. Germline CDR1 reads SGHNT; CDR2 reads YENEEA. The CDR3 is 14 amino acids. This CDR3 is CASSPRQSTDTQYF. The CDR3, as DNA: TGTGCCAGCAGCCCCCGACAGAGCACAGATACGCAGTATTTT. Using reference TRBV11-3 and TRBJ2-3 for the parts outside the CDR3, the full variable domain is EAGVVQSPRYKIIEKKQPVAFWCNPISGHNTLYWYLQNLGQGPELLIRYENEEAVDDSQLPKDRFSAERLKGVDSTLKIQPAELGDSAVYLCASSPRQSTDTQYFGPGTRLTVL.

The J gene is TRBJ1-5, the V gene TRBV3-1 (or the pseudogene TRBV3-2); D is possibly TRBD1 (6 bases). CDR3 length: 16 amino acids. The germline CDR1 and CDR2 sequences are LGHDT and YNNKEL (reference sequence). Trimming removed 0 bases at V and 5 bases at J, with 14 bases between. The CDR3 DNA reads TGTGCCAGCAGCCAAGATCTAGGGGGATACGATCAGCCCCAGCATTTT. Its translation: CASSQDLGGYDQPQHF.

The chain links TRBV28 to TRBJ2-4; D is perhaps TRBD1 (6 bases). CDR3 length: 15 residues. The V gene's germline CDR1 is MDHEN and CDR2 SYDVKM. V lost 2 bases to trimming and J lost 1 base, with 9 bases between them. CDR3 sequence (DNA): TGTGCCAGCAGTTTAGGGGGCCCGGCCAAAAACATTCAGTACTTC. This codes for CASSLGGPAKNIQYF.

V is TRBV5-1 and J is TRBJ1-2; D call uncertain. V lost 4 bases and J lost 3, with 7 bases in between. The CDR3 consists of 12 residues. CDR1 and CDR2 (germline): SGHRS, YFSETQ. The CDR3 DNA is TGCGCCAGCAGCATAACAGACTATGGCTACACCTTC. Its protein is CASSITDYGYTF.

This rearrangement joins TRBV5-1 to TRBJ1-1, with 9 bases identical to TRBD1. Germline-derived CDR1 and CDR2 are SGHRS and YFSETQ. J lost 3 bases, V lost 2 bases, and 5 bases had no gene match. The CDR3 runs 15 residues. The CDR3, as DNA: TGCGCCAGCAGCTTTAGGACAGGGGTAGACACTGAAGCTTTCTTT. It is translated as CASSFRTGVDTEAFF. Full variable domain (outside the CDR3, taken from reference TRBV5-1 and TRBJ1-1): KAGVTQTPRYLIKTRGQQVTLSCSPISGHRSVSWYQQTPGQGLQFLFEYFSETQRNKGNFPGRFSGRQFSNSRSEMNVSTLELGDSALYLCASSFRTGVDTEAFFGQGTRLTVV.

This chain uses TRBV6-5 with TRBJ1-5, with D maybe TRBD1 (5 bases). Germline V lookup: CDR1 MNHEY, CDR2 SVGAGI. This CDR3 comprises 15 residues. V gave up 2 bases and J gave up 5 bases, with 13 bases separating them. The CDR3 DNA is TGTGCCAGCAGTTACACGACGGGGGTGGATCAGCCCCAGCATTTT. Its protein is CASSYTTGVDQPQHF.

This chain connects TRBV6-5 to TRBJ1-2; D might be TRBD1 (6 bases). Germline loops: CDR1 MNHEY, CDR2 SVGAGI. The CDR3 runs to 11 residues. V lost 6 bases and J 11 bases, leaving 13 bases between the germline ends. CDR3 sequence: CASRSRTGYTF. Here the CDR3 DNA reads TGTGCCAGCAGATCCCGTACAGGGTACACCTTC.

This clone was seen only once. The chain has TRBV5-6 and TRBJ2-6; maybe TRBD1 (6 bases). CDR1 and CDR2 from the germline V gene are SGHDT and YYEEEE. Trimming shortened V by 5 bases and J by 2 bases, and 11 bases separated the two germline ends. The CDR3 extends over 15 amino acids. The CDR3 DNA reads TGTGCCAGCAGGCCCAGGGGTACTGGGGCCAACGTCCTGACTTTC. It yields the protein CASRPRGTGANVLTF.

The gene calls are TRBV11-3 and TRBJ2-3; D gene uncertain. The CDR3 is made up of 12 amino acids. Trimming shortened V by 4 bases and J by 4 bases, and 6 bases separated the two germline ends. Germline V CDR1 and CDR2: SGHNT, YENEEA. The CDR3 is CASSSFSDTQYF. DNA for the CDR3: TGTGCCAGCAGCTCCTTCTCAGATACGCAGTATTTT.

V usage is TRBV7-2 and J usage is TRBJ1-2; TRBD1 agrees at 9 bases. The CDR3 runs 18 residues. Trimming cost V 3 bases and J 4 bases; bases outside gene matches: 15. CDR1 SGHTA and CDR2 FQGNSA come from the germline V gene. CDR3 sequence reads: CASSFGSTSGQGLYGYTF. The CDR3 DNA reads TGTGCCAGCAGCTTCGGATCAACCTCAGGACAGGGGCTCTATGGCTACACCTTC. The full variable domain, its missing parts supplied by reference TRBV7-2 and TRBJ1-2, is GAGVSQSPSNKVTEKGKDVELRCDPISGHTALYWYRQSLGQGLEFLIYFQGNSAPDKSGLPSDRFSAERTGGSVSTLTIQRTQQEDSAVYLCASSFGSTSGQGLYGYTFGSGTRLTVV.

Remarks on this clone: A junction boundary mismatches the germline segment, possibly from a read error. The chain recombines TRBV7-2 with TRBJ2-1, with 9 bases matching TRBD2. This CDR3 comprises 15 residues. Germline V gene sequence: CDR1 SGHTA, CDR2 FQGNSA. The CDR3 spells CASSVAGTSQNEQFF. CDR3 DNA: TGTGCCAGCAGCGTAGCCGGGACTAGCCAGAATGAGCAGTTCTTC.

The chain employs TRBV5-1 and TRBJ1-1, with a possible D match to TRBD1 (6 bases). Germline V CDR1 and CDR2: SGHRS, YFSETQ. Trimming took off 0 bases at V and 3 bases at J, with 15 bases between the two ends. This CDR3 is built from 16 residues. As DNA, the CDR3 is TGCGCCAGCAGCTTGGCCCCTAAGGGGGATGACACTGAAGCTTTCTTT. Amino acids: CASSLAPKGDDTEAFF.

The rearrangement uses TRBV6-5 and TRBJ1-1; D gene uncertain. V was trimmed by 10 bases and J by 4 bases, leaving 19 bases between them. The CDR3 runs 14 residues. Germline assignment: CDR1 MNHEY and CDR2 SVGAGI. The CDR3 loop reads CATQERALITEAFF. The DNA for the CDR3 is TGTGCCACCCAGGAGAGGGCTTTAATCACTGAAGCTTTCTTT.

This clone was picked up one time. The chain has TRBV5-1 and TRBJ2-3, with 7 bases aligning to TRBD1. CDR1 SGHRS and CDR2 YFSETQ come from the germline V gene. The CDR3 extends over 16 amino acids. V lost 4 bases to trimming and J lost 3 bases; unmatched junction nucleotides: 11. The CDR3 region has the DNA TGCGCCAGCAGCCTCCCGACAGGGTCACTTACAGATACGCAGTATTTT. This codes for CASSLPTGSLTDTQYF.

The chain uses TRBV7-2 and TRBJ2-5, with 7 bases fitting TRBD2. Germline CDR1 is SGHTA and CDR2 is FQGNSA. CDR3 length: 14 residues. V was pared by 3 bases and J by 5 bases, with 6 bases of the junction left unmatched. Written as DNA, the CDR3 is TGTGCCAGCAGCTTGAGCGGGAACCGGGAGACCCAGTACTTC. It specifies CASSLSGNRETQYF.

The genes are TRBV23-1 and TRBJ2-1, with 9 bases that match TRBD2. TRBV23-1 is an ORF for which the function is uncertain. V dropped 2 bases and J dropped 6; count of bases not matched to a gene: 8. CDR3 length: 16 amino acids. CDR3 amino acids: CASSQRLADIGNEQFF. CDR3 in DNA: TGCGCCAGCAGTCAACGACTAGCGGACATAGGCAATGAGCAGTTCTTC.

V and J are TRBV9 and TRBJ2-1; D is unresolved. CDR1 is SGDLS and CDR2 is YYNGEE in the germline V gene. V shed 3 bases and J shed 8 bases, with 9 bases lying between them. The CDR3 is 12 amino acids. The CDR3 bases are TGTGCCAGCAGCGATGGGCCATATGAGCAGTTCTTC. It encodes CASSDGPYEQFF.

J is TRBJ1-6 and V is TRBV9, with a weak D call TRBD1 (6 bases). The CDR3 length is 15 residues. The germline V gene encodes CDR1 SGDLS and CDR2 YYNGEE. V was trimmed by 3 bases and J by 7 bases, leaving 14 bases between them. CDR3 loop: CASSARDKGNSPLHF. CDR3 nucleotide sequence: TGTGCCAGCAGCGCCCGGGACAAGGGAAATTCACCCCTCCACTTT.

This clone was detected only once. The gene calls are TRBV10-3 and TRBJ2-2; D is ambiguous. This CDR3 has 13 residues. CDR1 and CDR2 (germline): ENHRY, SYGVKD. Trimming pared 10 bases from V and 3 bases from J, leaving 12 bases between. Written as DNA, the CDR3 is TGTGCCACCCGCGGCCGGGACACCGGGGAGCTGTTTTTT. Translated: CATRGRDTGELFF.

This chain joins TRBV3-1 (or the pseudogene TRBV3-2) and TRBJ2-1; unclear D gene. The CDR3 has 14 amino acids. V was clipped by 0 bases and J by 4 bases, with 7 bases between them. Germline V gene lookup returns CDR1 LGHDT and CDR2 YNNKEL (reference sequence). The CDR3 coding sequence is TGTGCCAGCAGCCAAGAAACCGGGTACAATGAGCAGTTCTTC. Translated, it gives CASSQETGYNEQFF.

The genes are TRBV6-1 and TRBJ2-6, with D perhaps TRBD1 (6 bases). Germline V gene lookup returns CDR1 MNHNS and CDR2 SASEGT. The V end was cut by 3 bases, the J end by 2 bases, with 11 bases between. The CDR3 is 16 residues long. As DNA, the CDR3 is TGTGCCAGCAGTGATGTCAGGGGCACTGGGGCCAACGTCCTGACTTTC. This encodes CASSDVRGTGANVLTF.

The chain couples TRBV9 to TRBJ2-6; D not resolved. CDR1 is SGDLS and CDR2 is YYNGEE in the germline V gene. CDR3 length: 14 amino acids. Trimming stripped 2 bases from V and 4 bases from J, with 7 bases between. CDR3 in amino acids: CASSVGAGANVLTF. The CDR3 DNA is TGTGCCAGCAGCGTTGGAGCAGGGGCCAACGTCCTGACTTTC. Combining the CDR3 with reference TRBV9 and TRBJ2-6 gives the whole variable domain DSGVTQTPKHLITATGQRVTLRCSPRSGDLSVYWYQQSLDQGLQFLIQYYNGEERAKGNILERFSAQQFPDLHSELNLSSLELGDSALYFCASSVGAGANVLTFGAGSRLTVL.

The J gene is TRBJ1-2, the V gene TRBV5-1; no clear D. Germline assignment: CDR1 SGHRS and CDR2 YFSETQ. V lost 0 bases to trimming and J lost 1 base, with 16 bases between them. CDR3 size: 17 residues. Here the CDR3 reads CASSLGRWGIGNYGYTF. The CDR3 region has the DNA TGCGCCAGCAGCTTGGGGAGGTGGGGAATCGGTAACTATGGCTACACCTTC.

The table lists this clone with a few counts. The chain has TRBV6-6 and TRBJ2-3; 16 bases line up with TRBD2. Germline assignment: CDR1 MNHNY and CDR2 SVGAGI (reference sequence). With 5 bases clipped from V and 4 bases from J, the junction kept 6 bases outside the gene matches. The CDR3 loop spans 17 amino acids. CDR3 sequence: CASSPGTSGGASDTQYF. CDR3 nucleotides: TGTGCCAGCAGTCCCGGGACTAGCGGGGGGGCATCAGATACGCAGTATTTT.

Here the CDR3 reads CASSLLTGNNYGYTF. The CDR3 nucleotides are TGTGCCAGCAGTTTATTGACCGGGAATAACTATGGCTACACCTTC. The gene calls are TRBV28 and TRBJ1-2; no definite D call. Trimming took off 1 base at V and 1 base at J, with 10 bases between the two ends. Germline lookup yields CDR1 MDHEN and CDR2 SYDVKM. The CDR3 has 15 residues.

The gene calls are TRBV18 and TRBJ1-5; the match to TRBD1 covers 12 bases. V shed 1 base, J shed 5 bases, and the junction held 3 bases outside the gene matches. The CDR3 is 16 residues long. Germline loops: CDR1 KGHSH, CDR2 LQKENI. The CDR3: CASSPLGQGAYQPQHF. CDR3 DNA sequence: TGTGCCAGCTCACCACTGGGACAGGGGGCTTATCAGCCCCAGCATTTT.

The chain employs TRBV6-5 and TRBJ2-2; TRBD1 matches 7 bases. Unmatched junction bases numbered 9, after V lost 10 bases and J lost 4 bases. The CDR3 contains 14 residues. The V gene's germline CDR1 is MNHEY and CDR2 SVGAGI. This chain's CDR3 is CATHEGDSTGELFF. DNA for the CDR3: TGTGCCACCCACGAGGGGGACAGCACCGGGGAGCTGTTTTTT.

The chain couples TRBV10-3 to TRBJ2-6, with 9 positions matching TRBD1. The CDR3 spans 14 residues. V was clipped by 10 bases and J by 4 bases; unmatched bases: 5. Looked up from germline, CDR1 is ENHRY and CDR2 is SYGVKD. The CDR3 DNA reads TGTGCCAGTGGGGACAGGGAGGGGGCCAACGTCCTGACTTTC. Its translation: CASGDREGANVLTF.

V is TRBV18 and J is TRBJ1-2; TRBD1 might be the D (6 bases). CDR3 length equals 15 residues. The V end lost 5 bases, the J end lost 3 bases, and 16 bases lay between the germline ends. From germline, CDR1 is KGHSH and CDR2 LQKENI. CDR3 DNA sequence: TGTGCCAGCTCAGCCAGGGGTGTCGTTGACTATGGCTACACCTTC. It encodes CASSARGVVDYGYTF.